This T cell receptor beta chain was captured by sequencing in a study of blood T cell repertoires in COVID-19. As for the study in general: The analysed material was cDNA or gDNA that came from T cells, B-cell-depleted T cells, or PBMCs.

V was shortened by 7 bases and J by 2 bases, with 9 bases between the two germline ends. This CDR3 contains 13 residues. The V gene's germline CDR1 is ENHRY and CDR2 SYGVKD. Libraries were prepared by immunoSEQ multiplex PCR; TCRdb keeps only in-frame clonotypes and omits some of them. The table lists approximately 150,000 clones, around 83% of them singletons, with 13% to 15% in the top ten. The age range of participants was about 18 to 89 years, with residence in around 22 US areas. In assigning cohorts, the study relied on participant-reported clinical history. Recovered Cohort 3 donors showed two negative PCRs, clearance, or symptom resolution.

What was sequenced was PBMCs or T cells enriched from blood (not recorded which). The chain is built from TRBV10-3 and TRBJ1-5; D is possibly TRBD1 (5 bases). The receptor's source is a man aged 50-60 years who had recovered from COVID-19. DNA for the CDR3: TGTGCCATCAACGCGGGGGGCAATCAGCCCCAGCATTTT. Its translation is CAINAGGNQPQHF.